Below, 27 T cell receptor beta chains from the same sample are listed, as sequenced in a study of cytomegalovirus exposure and HLA in healthy donors (dated by TCRdb to the late 2010s). The library was prepared using the immunoSEQ multiplex PCR assay. For the multiplex PCR, a mixture combining 60 forward primers for TCR Vbeta segments and 13 reverse primers for TCR Jbeta segments was used. TCRdb's version of the immuneACCESS table is confined to in-frame rearrangements and falls short of the full clone set. An unresolved V gene accounts for under half of the shortfall where checked; the remainder is of unknown origin. The sample yields hundreds of thousands of clones; approximately 80% were counted once. The leading ten clones occupy just over 1.4% of the sample. The sample taken for sequencing was PBMCs. These receptors were collected from a girl between 5 and 17 years old in good health and CMV-seronegative.

The chain carries TRBV30 and TRBJ1-2; D not resolved. The CDR3 length is 14 residues. From germline, CDR1 is GTSNPN and CDR2 SVGIG (reference sequence). V lost 4 bases and J 0 bases, leaving 12 bases between the germline ends. This chain's CDR3 is CAWTVNRANYGYTF. The CDR3, as DNA: TGTGCCTGGACGGTTAACAGAGCTAACTATGGCTACACCTTC.

The chain uses TRBV5-4 and TRBJ2-1; 9 positions agree with TRBD1. The CDR3 covers 14 residues. In germline, CDR1 is SGHNT, CDR2 YYREEE (reference sequence). V lost 5 bases to trimming and J lost 8 bases; unmatched junction nucleotides: 8. The CDR3 is CASRPGQGADEQFF. CDR3 DNA sequence: TGTGCCAGCAGGCCGGGACAGGGTGCGGATGAGCAGTTCTTC.

The CDR3 loop is CASSGGQRSNQPQHF. The CDR3 DNA reads TGTGCCAGTAGTGGGGGACAGCGGAGCAATCAGCCCCAGCATTTT. This chain connects TRBV19 to TRBJ1-5, with 7 nucleotides matching TRBD1. This CDR3 has 15 residues. V lost 5 bases and J lost 1; bases outside the gene matches: 5. Germline V gives CDR1 LNHDA, CDR2 SQIVND (reference sequence).

The chain joins TRBV19 to TRBJ2-3; 12 positions match TRBD1. There are 15 residues in the CDR3. Germline V lookup: CDR1 LNHDA, CDR2 SQIVND (reference sequence). The V and J ends lost 5 bases and 5 bases, in that order; junction bases with no gene match: 5. CDR3 in DNA: TGTGCCAGTAGTCGGGACAGGGGGCGCGTAGATACGCAGTATTTT. It specifies CASSRDRGRVDTQYF.

J is TRBJ2-7 and V is TRBV4-1, with 7 nucleotides matching TRBD2. The CDR3 has 15 residues. With V trimmed by 4 bases and J by 0 bases, 6 bases remained unmatched. Germline lookup yields CDR1 MGHRA and CDR2 YSYEKL. The CDR3 loop is CASSLASGSSYEQYF. The CDR3 DNA sequence: TGCGCCAGCAGCCTTGCTAGCGGAAGCTCCTACGAGCAGTACTTC.

The chain recombines TRBV29-1 with TRBJ2-5, with 9 bases that match TRBD1. Germline V gene data show CDR1 as SQVTM and CDR2 as ANQGSEA. The CDR3 has 13 residues. Unmatched junction bases numbered 7, after V lost 6 bases and J lost 5 bases. CDR3 protein: CSVEQGAGETQYF. CDR3 DNA: TGCAGCGTGGAACAGGGGGCTGGTGAGACCCAGTACTTC.

Turning to this clone: Within the sample, other DNA sequences also encode this same CDR3. The chain employs TRBV11-2 and TRBJ1-1; 7 bases agree with TRBD1. The CDR3 totals 14 residues. Losses at the gene ends were 1 base for V and 1 base for J; bases not matched to a gene: 0. Germline V lookup: CDR1 SGHAT, CDR2 FQNNGV. The CDR3 DNA reads as TGTGCCAGCAGCTTAGGGACAGGGAACACTGAAGCTTTCTTT. It encodes CASSLGTGNTEAFF.

This chain uses TRBV6-1 with TRBJ1-4; D is undetermined. Germline V CDR1 and CDR2: MNHNS, SASEGT. This CDR3 spans 15 amino acids. V lost 8 bases, J lost 10 bases, and 23 bases lay in between. In DNA, the CDR3 is TGTGCCAGCCTTCTAAGGGTTACGGGGAAAGGAAAACTGTTTTTT. Protein product: CASLLRVTGKGKLFF.

The chain recombines TRBV10-2 with TRBJ2-3; 10 bases are shared with TRBD2. The ends lost 0 bases at V and 0 bases at J; junction bases unmatched: 6. From germline, CDR1 is WSHSY and CDR2 SAAADI. The CDR3 is 18 residues long. The CDR3 loop reads CASSESSGRAWSTDTQYF. The CDR3 nucleotides are TGCGCCAGCAGTGAGTCGAGCGGGAGGGCCTGGAGCACAGATACGCAGTATTTT.

This sequence joins TRBV2 and TRBJ2-5; TRBD2 is a possible D gene (5 bases). This CDR3 spans 13 amino acids. Germline values: CDR1 SNHLY, CDR2 FYNNEI. Trimming left V 8 bases short and J 2 bases short, with 12 bases between. The CDR3 spells CASLLDYQETQYF. CDR3 in DNA: TGTGCCAGCCTGCTAGACTATCAAGAGACCCAGTACTTC.

The chain links TRBV15 to TRBJ2-1, with 10 bases fitting TRBD1. Germline CDR1 is LNHNV and CDR2 is YYDKDF (reference sequence). The CDR3 sequence is 17 residues long. After removal of 1 base from V and 4 bases from J, the junction contained 7 bases not matched to a gene. The CDR3 protein is CATSRGNGQGGYNEQFF. Here the CDR3 DNA reads TGTGCCACCAGCAGAGGGAACGGACAGGGGGGTTACAATGAGCAGTTCTTC.

The rearrangement links TRBV7-9 to TRBJ1-2; D unresolved. The CDR3 is made up of 13 amino acids. V was shortened by 3 bases and J by 6 bases, with 11 bases between the two germline ends. The germline V gene has CDR1 SEHNR and CDR2 FQNEAQ (reference sequence). Written as DNA, the CDR3 is TGTGCCAGCAGCTTTAGAGGACTGGATGGCTACACCTTC. This sequence encodes CASSFRGLDGYTF.

This chain uses TRBV4-3 with TRBJ2-1; 8 bases agree with TRBD2. Germline trimming cut 3 bases from V and 4 bases from J; bases unmatched to any gene: 11. The CDR3 extends over 17 amino acids. CDR1 and CDR2 (germline): LGHNA, YSLEER. The chain's CDR3 is CASSHLFGGGLYNEQFF. The CDR3 bases are TGCGCCAGCAGCCACCTGTTCGGGGGGGGGCTATACAATGAGCAGTTCTTC.

J is TRBJ2-6 and V is TRBV19; 9 positions match TRBD1. Germline CDR1 reads LNHDA; CDR2 reads SQIVND (reference sequence). After removal of 5 bases from V and 1 base from J, the junction contained 9 bases not matched to a gene. CDR3 length: 18 amino acids. The CDR3 DNA sequence: TGTGCCAGTAGTCGGAACAGGGGGCGAGCTTCTGGGGCCAACGTCCTGACTTTC. Amino acid sequence: CASSRNRGRASGANVLTF.

CDR3: CASSRSSNQPQHF. The CDR3 nucleotides are TGTGCCAGCTCACGTAGTAGCAATCAGCCCCAGCATTTT. The chain combines TRBV18 with TRBJ1-5; unclear D gene. Trimming removed 4 bases from V and 0 bases from J, with 4 bases in between. Germline values: CDR1 KGHSH, CDR2 LQKENI. The CDR3 is 13 amino acids.

This chain connects TRBV10-3 to TRBJ1-5, with D tentatively TRBD1 (6 bases). V was trimmed by 6 bases and J by 1 base, leaving 10 bases between them. The CDR3 spans 14 residues. Germline V CDR1 and CDR2: ENHRY, SYGVKD. CDR3 bases: TGTGCCATCAGCCGGACAGACAGCAATCAGCCCCAGCATTTT. Translating gives CAISRTDSNQPQHF.

The chain uses TRBV4-1 and TRBJ2-5, with 11 bases identical to TRBD2. The V segment lost 0 bases and the J segment 2 bases; nucleotides outside the gene matches: 5. CDR3 size: 17 residues. CDR1 is MGHRA, CDR2 YSYEKL, per germline. The CDR3 reads CASSQELAGAKQETQYF. The CDR3 nucleotides read TGCGCCAGCAGCCAAGAACTAGCGGGGGCGAAGCAAGAGACCCAGTACTTC.

The chain has TRBV30 and TRBJ2-2; no definite D call. V lost 0 bases, J lost 6 bases, and 5 bases lay in between. The V gene's germline CDR1 is GTSNPN and CDR2 SVGIG (reference sequence). This CDR3 region has 12 residues. The CDR3 reads CAWSVIAGELFF. CDR3 in DNA: TGTGCCTGGAGTGTAATCGCCGGGGAGCTGTTTTTT. Based on the CDR3 plus reference TRBV30 and TRBJ2-2, the full variable domain is SQTIHQWPATLVQPVGSPLSLECTVEGTSNPNLYWYRQAAGRGLQLLFYSVGIGQISSEVPQNLSASRPQDRQFILSSKKLLLSDSGFYLCAWSVIAGELFFGEGSRLTVL.

The chain has TRBV19 and TRBJ1-1; 7 nucleotides line up with TRBD1. J was trimmed by 1 base and V by 3 bases; bases with no gene match: 8. Germline values: CDR1 LNHDA, CDR2 SQIVND (reference sequence). The CDR3 has 16 amino acids. The CDR3 sequence: CASSIPTGSGNTEAFF. For the CDR3, the DNA is TGTGCCAGTAGTATCCCGACAGGGTCCGGGAACACTGAAGCTTTCTTT.

The chain links TRBV6-4 to TRBJ2-5, with 8 bases that match TRBD2. This CDR3 region has 12 residues. V shed 2 bases and J 9 bases; nucleotides not matched to a gene: 2. In germline, CDR1 is MRHNA, CDR2 SNTAGT. The CDR3 is CASSDAAGAQYF. The CDR3 DNA reads TGTGCCAGCAGTGACGCAGCGGGGGCCCAGTACTTC.

The chain carries TRBV5-1 and TRBJ1-1, with D perhaps matching TRBD1 (6 bases). This CDR3 region has 15 residues. Germline V gives CDR1 SGHRS, CDR2 YFSETQ. The germline V and J ends were trimmed by 0 bases and 0 bases, with 9 bases remaining between them. The DNA for the CDR3 is TGCGCCAGCAGCTTGGTCAGGGGAGTGAACACTGAAGCTTTCTTT. Translation: CASSLVRGVNTEAFF.

The chain joins TRBV28 to TRBJ1-1; 8 bases map to TRBD1. This CDR3 spans 13 amino acids. The trim removed 3 bases at V and 5 bases at J, leaving 2 bases unmatched. Germline V CDR1 and CDR2: MDHEN, SYDVKM. In DNA form, the CDR3 reads TGTGCCAGCAGTTTGGACAGGGTAACTGAAGCTTTCTTT. Amino acid sequence: CASSLDRVTEAFF.

CDR3 bases: TGTGCCAGCAGCCCAAACAGTGTCAACTATGGCTACACCTTC. Amino acids: CASSPNSVNYGYTF. This sequence joins TRBV6-6 and TRBJ1-2, with D unclear. The CDR3 spans 14 residues. Germline CDR1 and CDR2: MNHNY and SVGAGI (reference sequence). The V gene lost 6 bases and the J gene lost 2 bases, with 13 bases spanning the gap.

This chain connects TRBV6-1 to TRBJ1-5, with 7 bases identical to TRBD1. Germline CDR1 reads MNHNS; CDR2 reads SASEGT. With V trimmed by 10 bases and J by 4 bases, 10 bases remained unmatched. The length of the CDR3 is 14 residues. The CDR3 DNA reads TGTGCCATCGACCTCCGGGACAGAAATCAGCCCCAGCATTTT. It encodes CAIDLRDRNQPQHF.

This chain links TRBV7-2 with TRBJ2-7, with TRBD2 as a possible D gene (5 bases). This CDR3 contains 14 residues. In germline, CDR1 is SGHTA, CDR2 FQGNSA. The V and J ends lost 5 bases and 4 bases respectively, with 15 bases between them. CDR3 loop: CASSPSGNKYEQYF. The CDR3 region has the DNA TGTGCCAGCAGCCCATCGGGGAATAAGTACGAGCAGTACTTC.

The rearrangement links TRBV7-9 to TRBJ1-2; 7 nucleotides match TRBD1. The CDR3 loop spans 14 amino acids. Trimming cost V 0 bases and J 10 bases; bases outside gene matches: 8. Germline V gene sequence: CDR1 SEHNR, CDR2 FQNEAQ (reference sequence). The CDR3 here is CASSLALRQGDYTF. CDR3 DNA sequence: TGTGCCAGCAGCTTAGCGTTGAGACAGGGTGACTACACCTTC.

The chain has TRBV18 and TRBJ1-6; 8 positions match TRBD1. CDR3 length: 15 amino acids. Looked up from germline, CDR1 is KGHSH and CDR2 is LQKENI. V lost 6 bases to trimming and J lost 6 bases; unmatched junction nucleotides: 7. Written as DNA, the CDR3 is TGTGCCAGCTCTATAGGGACAGGCGGTAATTCACCCCTCCACTTT. Translation: CASSIGTGGNSPLHF.